The 5 T cell receptor beta chains in this list originate from one sample, sequenced in a study of tumor-infiltrating lymphocytes in localized non-small cell lung cancer. Generated by immunoSEQ multiplex PCR, the TCRdb table keeps only in-frame clones and is missing some. The sample consists of fewer than 20,000 clones, almost 70% of them appearing once. Sequencing was done on a sample of lung tumor tissue. The receptors originated from a human donor with non-small cell lung cancer.

CDR3 coding DNA: TGTGCCAGCAGCTTAGGTTTTGCAACTAATGAAAAACTGTTTTTT. It is translated as CASSLGFATNEKLFF. V and J are TRBV7-6 and TRBJ1-4, with D hard to call. Germline lookup yields CDR1 SGHVS and CDR2 FNYEAQ. The CDR3 consists of 15 residues. The V end was cut by 1 base, the J end by 0 bases, with 6 bases between. The variable domain in full, completed from reference TRBV7-6 and TRBJ1-4, reads GAGVSQSPRYKVTKRGQDVALRCDPISGHVSLYWYRQALGQGPEFLTYFNYEAQQDKSGLPNDRFSAERPEGSISTLTIQRTEQRDSAMYRCASSLGFATNEKLFFGSGTQLSVL.

The chain employs TRBV2 and TRBJ2-5; D call uncertain. The CDR3 extends over 13 amino acids. Trimming removed 6 bases at V and 5 bases at J, with 13 bases between. Germline V gene data show CDR1 as SNHLY and CDR2 as FYNNEI. The CDR3 loop is CASRTDSPETQYF. CDR3 coding DNA: TGTGCCAGCAGGACCGATTCTCCGGAGACCCAGTACTTC.

This clone turned up a few times. The gene calls are TRBV5-8 and TRBJ2-7, with TRBD1 matching 7 bases. V dropped 4 bases and J dropped 7; count of bases not matched to a gene: 11. CDR3 size: 14 residues. The germline gives CDR1 SGHTS, CDR2 YDEGEE. The CDR3 protein is CASSPWTGLGEQYF. The CDR3 DNA sequence: TGTGCCAGCAGCCCGTGGACAGGTTTAGGGGAGCAGTACTTC.

V usage is TRBV27 and J usage is TRBJ2-1; TRBD2 aligns across 14 bases. Germline-derived CDR1 and CDR2 are MNHEY and SMNVEV (reference sequence). The CDR3 covers 15 residues. Unmatched junction bases numbered 1, after V lost 3 bases and J lost 6 bases. The CDR3 is CASSFGLAGGNEQFF. CDR3 DNA sequence: TGTGCCAGCAGTTTTGGACTAGCGGGGGGCAATGAGCAGTTCTTC.

The V gene is TRBV18, the J gene TRBJ1-1; D gene ambiguous. Germline CDR1 reads KGHSH; CDR2 reads LQKENI. The CDR3 length is 14 residues. V shed 6 bases and J shed 10 bases, with 21 bases lying between them. CDR3 sequence (DNA): TGTGCCAGCTCGCCTTCTGAGACCCAATCGGCAGCTTTCTTT. Translated, it gives CASSPSETQSAAFF. The full variable domain, in which reference TRBV18 and TRBJ1-1 provide the parts outside the CDR3, is NAGVMQNPRHLVRRRGQEARLRCSPMKGHSHVYWYRQLPEEGLKFMVYLQKENIIDESGMPKERFSAEFPKEGPSILRIQQVVRGDSAAYFCASSPSETQSAAFFGQGTRLTVV.